A single sample is the source of the 19 T cell receptor beta chains below, sequenced in a study of OX40 agonist ivuxolimab in advanced cancers. The method was immunoSEQ multiplex PCR; TCRdb's version includes in-frame clones alone and lacks a portion of them. In the table there are tens of thousands of clones, approximately 84% of which are singletons. The source material was CD4+ or CD8+ T cells sorted from blood, sampled in a trial of the OX40 agonist ivuxolimab. All receptors derive from an adult with an advanced solid tumor such as melanoma, head and neck, liver or kidney cancer.

The chain employs TRBV5-1 and TRBJ2-3; TRBD1 agrees at 7 bases. V shed 0 bases, J shed 2 bases, and the junction held 6 bases outside the gene matches. The CDR3 totals 16 residues. The V gene's germline CDR1 is SGHRS and CDR2 YFSETQ. CDR3 loop: CASSLARDRATDTQYF. DNA of the CDR3: TGCGCCAGCAGCTTGGCCAGAGACAGGGCCACAGATACGCAGTATTTT.

The rearrangement joins TRBV11-2 to TRBJ1-2, with D tentatively TRBD1 (6 bases). This CDR3 has 16 residues. V lost 5 bases and J 1 base, leaving 17 bases between the germline ends. Germline-derived CDR1 and CDR2 are SGHAT and FQNNGV. CDR3 protein: CASSHLRDRNNYGYTF. DNA of the CDR3: TGTGCCAGCAGCCATCTGAGAGACAGGAATAACTATGGCTACACCTTC.

V is TRBV7-2 and J is TRBJ2-1, with a weak D call TRBD2 (6 bases). In germline, CDR1 is SGHTA, CDR2 FQGNSA. This CDR3 is built from 14 residues. V lost 1 base, J lost 4 bases, and 8 bases lay in between. The chain's CDR3 is CASSLEDYYNEQFF. The CDR3 DNA follows: TGTGCCAGCAGCTTAGAGGACTATTACAATGAGCAGTTCTTC.

V and J are TRBV10-3 and TRBJ1-1; no definite D call. Trimming removed 4 bases from V and 1 base from J, with 7 bases in between. This CDR3 region has 13 residues. CDR1 ENHRY and CDR2 SYGVKD come from the germline V gene. CDR3 in amino acids: CAISGTANTEAFF. As DNA, the CDR3 is TGTGCCATCAGTGGGACGGCGAACACTGAAGCTTTCTTT.

The rearrangement links TRBV6-5 to TRBJ2-7, with D possibly matching TRBD2 (6 bases). This CDR3 has 13 residues. Germline V gene sequence: CDR1 MNHEY, CDR2 SVGAGI. Trimming took off 8 bases at V and 6 bases at J, with 17 bases between the two ends. CDR3 sequence (DNA): TGTGCCAGCCACCCGTGGGGAGGTTCCGAGCAGTACTTC. It specifies CASHPWGGSEQYF.

The chain uses TRBV4-2 and TRBJ2-7, with D possibly being TRBD2 (7 bases). The CDR3 is 17 residues long. Looked up from germline, CDR1 is LGHNA and CDR2 is YNFKEQ. V was clipped by 3 bases and J by 3 bases, with 21 bases between them. CDR3 protein: CASSHMTNPGEGYEQYF. The CDR3 DNA is TGTGCCAGCAGCCATATGACAAACCCAGGGGAGGGCTACGAGCAGTACTTC.

The chain recombines TRBV19 with TRBJ2-5; possibly TRBD2 for D (7 bases). Germline CDR1 and CDR2: LNHDA and SQIVND (reference sequence). Trimming left V 3 bases short and J 7 bases short, with 18 bases between. This CDR3 comprises 15 residues. CDR3 coding DNA: TGTGCCAGTAGTATTGAGAACAGGAGGGGGGGGACCCAGTACTTC. It encodes CASSIENRRGGTQYF.

V gene TRBV7-9 combines with J gene TRBJ1-2; D call uncertain. V lost 1 base to trimming and J lost 2 bases, with 8 bases between them. CDR3 length: 14 residues. Germline CDR1 reads SEHNR; CDR2 reads FQNEAQ (reference sequence). CDR3 sequence (DNA): TGTGCCAGCAGCTTAGGACGGAGGAACTATGGCTACACCTTC. Translation gives CASSLGRRNYGYTF.

The chain uses TRBV27 and TRBJ2-7; TRBD1 agrees at 8 bases. The CDR3 is 15 amino acids. Germline trimming cut 6 bases from V and 3 bases from J; bases unmatched to any gene: 10. Germline CDR1 is MNHEY and CDR2 is SMNVEV (reference sequence). The DNA for the CDR3 is TGTGCCAGCAGGCGCACCGGGACAGGTCTCTACGAGCAGTACTTC. This encodes CASRRTGTGLYEQYF.

Comment on this clone: A read error may produce the germline difference seen at one junction end. The CDR3 bases are TGTGCTAGCAGCTCCGGACGGAGCACAGATACGCAGTATTTT. It translates to CASSSGRSTDTQYF. This chain joins TRBV7-7 and TRBJ2-3; no firm D call. This CDR3 region has 14 residues. The V gene's germline CDR1 is SSHAT and CDR2 FNYEAQ (reference sequence).

This chain connects TRBV7-2 to TRBJ1-1; the D is unclear. Per germline, CDR1 SGHTA and CDR2 FQGNSA. The CDR3 totals 14 residues. Trimming cost V 1 base and J 3 bases, with 9 bases left between them. The CDR3 region has the DNA TGTGCCAGCAGCTTAGATGGACTGTACACTGAAGCTTTCTTT. Translation: CASSLDGLYTEAFF.

The chain employs TRBV15 and TRBJ1-1; no clear D gene. Trimming removed 2 bases from V and 4 bases from J, with 11 bases in between. The CDR3 spans 14 residues. CDR1 and CDR2 (germline): LNHNV, YYDKDF (reference sequence). The CDR3: CATSRMGGFTEAFF. DNA of the CDR3: TGTGCCACCAGCAGAATGGGTGGGTTCACTGAAGCTTTCTTT.

This chain links TRBV19 with TRBJ1-5; D gene uncertain. The CDR3 covers 12 residues. Germline V gene lookup returns CDR1 LNHDA and CDR2 SQIVND (reference sequence). Trimming removed 3 bases from V and 7 bases from J, with 7 bases in between. The DNA for the CDR3 is TGTGCCAGTAGTATCAGAGGGCAGCCCCAGCATTTT. Translated: CASSIRGQPQHF.

The J gene is TRBJ2-2, the V gene TRBV28; possibly TRBD1 for D (6 bases). CDR3 length: 11 amino acids. Trimming removed 2 bases at V and 13 bases at J, with 8 bases between. The germline V gene encodes CDR1 MDHEN and CDR2 SYDVKM. The CDR3 nucleotides are TGTGCCAGCAGTTTACAGGGGCGGCTGTTTTTT. Residues: CASSLQGRLFF.

As regards this clone: At one of its ends the junction is not consistent with the germline gene, which may arise from a read error. V gene TRBV7-9 combines with J gene TRBJ1-2; D uncertain. The CDR3 sequence is 13 residues long. CDR1 and CDR2 from the germline V gene are SEHNR and FQNEAQ (reference sequence). The CDR3 region is CASSRVPKFLKIF. For the CDR3, the DNA is TGTGCCAGCAGCCGGGTCCCCAAGTTTCTTAAGATCTTC.

V is TRBV5-4 and J is TRBJ2-3; 13 bases are a match to TRBD2. Trimming took 1 base from V and 4 from J; bases not matched to a gene: 6. Per germline, CDR1 SGHNT and CDR2 YYREEE (reference sequence). The CDR3 contains 17 residues. Written as DNA, the CDR3 is TGTGCCAGCAGCTTGCCACTAGCGGGAGGGGTGGCAGATACGCAGTATTTT. Protein: CASSLPLAGGVADTQYF.

The chain combines TRBV19 with TRBJ1-5; 7 bases map to TRBD1. Germline-derived CDR1 and CDR2 are LNHDA and SQIVND (reference sequence). V lost 5 bases to trimming and J lost 0 bases; unmatched junction nucleotides: 4. This CDR3 has 15 residues. This CDR3 is CASSATGNSNQPQHF. CDR3 DNA: TGTGCCAGTAGTGCGACAGGGAATAGCAATCAGCCCCAGCATTTT.

This sequence joins TRBV28 and TRBJ2-1; 12 bases agree with TRBD2. From germline, CDR1 is MDHEN and CDR2 SYDVKM. J lost 2 bases, V lost 6 bases, and 2 bases had no gene match. The CDR3 extends over 15 amino acids. The CDR3 DNA sequence: TGTGCCAGCAGGGCTAGCGGGAGGGCCTACAATGAGCAGTTCTTC. Its protein product is CASRASGRAYNEQFF.

The genes are TRBV19 and TRBJ2-1, with 7 bases that match TRBD2. V gave up 1 base and J gave up 8 bases; unmatched junction bases: 11. The CDR3 runs to 16 residues. CDR1 is LNHDA and CDR2 is SQIVND in the germline V gene (reference sequence). CDR3 region: CASSIGGRAFFHEQFF. As DNA, the CDR3 is TGTGCCAGTAGTATAGGGGGGAGGGCCTTTTTCCATGAGCAGTTCTTC.